This TCR beta chain was obtained from a study of blood T cell repertoires in COVID-19. Study at large: From T cells, B-cell-depleted T cells, or PBMCs came the material, which was cDNA or gDNA.

How the authors handled the data: Reference gene primers were amplified, and this amplification served to estimate nucleated cell counts. Clones were read by immunoSEQ multiplex PCR, and TCRdb kept only the in-frame ones, dropping some. V, J and clone size are those of that table, while D and trimming were read from the DNA. Seen here are about 140,000 clones, approximately 80% observed once, and the top ten hold 1.6%. Participants spanned ages about 18 to 95 years and resided in 20 to 30 US areas. Individuals in the exposed group had encountered a COVID-19 case within 2 weeks preceding study entry. CDR1 is SGHTA and CDR2 is FQGTGA in the germline V gene. This CDR3 is 17 amino acids long. Trimming cost V 5 bases and J 0 bases; bases outside gene matches: 13.

Sequenced material: PBMCs or T cells enriched from blood (not recorded which). The sequence derives from a woman between 18 and 29 years old who had been exposed to COVID-19. The chain joins TRBV7-3 to TRBJ2-7, with 7 bases identical to TRBD1. The CDR3 region has the DNA TGTGCCAGCAGCCACATATCCTTAGGGGACAGCTCCTACGAGCAGTACTTC. This sequence encodes CASSHISLGDSSYEQYF. The full variable domain, with the rest looked up from reference TRBV7-3 and TRBJ2-7, is GAGVSQTPSNKVTEKGKYVELRCDPISGHTALYWYRQSLGQGPEFLIYFQGTGAADDSGLPNDRFFAVRPEGSVSTLKIQRTERGDSAVYLCASSHISLGDSSYEQYFGPGTRLTVT.